Below are 5 T cell receptor beta chains sequenced from a single sample in a study of blood T cell repertoires in COVID-19. The assay was immunoSEQ multiplex PCR, and TCRdb's table has in-frame clones only and misses some. The data hold around 210,000 clones, with 89% observed a single time. The specimen was PBMCs or T cells enriched from blood (not recorded which). The source is a young woman who had recovered from COVID-19.

This clone has a single count. This sequence joins TRBV30 and TRBJ2-7; weak D call: TRBD2 (6 bases). The germline CDR1 and CDR2 sequences are GTSNPN and SVGIG (reference sequence). Trimming removed 0 bases from V and 6 bases from J, with 15 bases in between. The length of the CDR3 is 14 residues. The CDR3 region is CAWSVGGDVSEQYF. The CDR3, as DNA: TGTGCCTGGAGTGTAGGAGGGGACGTTAGCGAGCAGTACTTC. The variable domain in full, with the rest retrieved from reference TRBV30 and TRBJ2-7, is SQTIHQWPATLVQPVGSPLSLECTVEGTSNPNLYWYRQAAGRGLQLLFYSVGIGQISSEVPQNLSASRPQDRQFILSSKKLLLSDSGFYLCAWSVGGDVSEQYFGPGTRLTVT.

This sequence joins TRBV7-6 and TRBJ2-7, with 10 bases fitting TRBD1. This CDR3 is 17 amino acids long. Germline V gives CDR1 SGHVS, CDR2 FNYEAQ. J was trimmed by 3 bases and V by 1 base; bases with no gene match: 9. The CDR3: CASSLEVSGQGIYEQYF. The CDR3 DNA reads TGTGCCAGCAGCTTAGAGGTTTCGGGACAGGGGATCTACGAGCAGTACTTC.

The V and J genes are TRBV24-1 and TRBJ2-3; 8 nucleotides agree with TRBD2. The CDR3 is 13 amino acids. J gave up 4 bases and V 7 bases, and 3 bases lay outside the gene matches. CDR1 KGHDR and CDR2 SFDVKD come from the germline V gene. Here the CDR3 DNA reads TGTGCCACCAGCGGGGGGGCCCCAGATACGCAGTATTTT. Translated: CATSGGAPDTQYF.

The gene calls are TRBV7-9 and TRBJ2-3; tentative D call: TRBD1 (6 bases). The CDR3 length is 16 residues. V lost 2 bases, J lost 2 bases, and 14 bases lay in between. Germline V gene sequence: CDR1 SEHNR, CDR2 FQNEAQ (reference sequence). CDR3 loop: CASSLRSGTFTDTQYF. In DNA, the CDR3 is TGTGCCAGCAGCTTAAGGTCGGGGACATTCACAGATACGCAGTATTTT.

This clone was observed a handful of times. This sequence joins TRBV5-6 and TRBJ2-6, with D possibly being TRBD1 (5 bases). The V end was cut by 2 bases, the J end by 1 base, with 10 bases between. CDR3 length equals 16 residues. CDR1 and CDR2 (germline): SGHDT, YYEEEE. CDR3: CASSFPDTSGANVLTF. CDR3 nucleotides: TGTGCCAGCAGCTTCCCGGACACTTCTGGGGCCAACGTCCTGACTTTC.